The present TCR beta chain was sequenced within a study of blood T cell repertoires in COVID-19. The CDR3 is 13 residues long. Germline CDR1 reads SGDLS; CDR2 reads YYNGEE. J was trimmed by 10 bases and V by 4 bases; bases with no gene match: 5. Clones were read by immunoSEQ multiplex PCR, and TCRdb kept only the in-frame ones, dropping some. The table includes fewer than 85,000 clones, roughly 80% detected once. The material sequenced was peripheral blood. The chain joins TRBV9 to TRBJ1-1; 12 bases are shared with TRBD1. This receptor was obtained from a woman aged 55-69 years with acute or convalescent COVID-19. The CDR3 loop reads CASSLGQGAIAFF. The CDR3 DNA reads TGTGCCAGCAGCCTGGGACAGGGGGCAATAGCTTTCTTT.